This TCR beta chain was captured by sequencing in a study of T cell repertoires in cytomegalovirus infection. Turning to the study itself: It can be stated that public TCR beta signatures indicated CMV infection as well as a matching HLA type. General study points: CMV carriers having the relevant HLA were flagged by cumulative public TCR beta family frequency. The response measured ex vivo was dominated by TCR beta clonotypes (HLA-C-restricted and CMV-specific).

This clonotype has a handful of counts. The antigen is unknown. TCRdb used MiXCR to reprocess the reads, holding one entry per CDR3 protein. In the table there are 100,000 to 150,000 distinct CDR3 sequences, roughly a quarter of which are singletons. Per the germline V gene, CDR1 is MNHNS and CDR2 is SASEGT. The J segment lost 5 bases and the V segment lost 2 bases, leaving 9 bases of the junction unmatched. The CDR3 sequence is 16 residues long. The TCR was taken from a human donor in good health (CMV status not recorded). Some clones in this sample may be carry-over from other donors' samples. Sequencing used PBMCs, sequenced either directly or after in vitro stimulation (not recorded which). This chain links TRBV6-1 with TRBJ2-7; 10 bases fit TRBD2. The CDR3 sequence: CASSEFGSGRPNEQYF. The CDR3 nucleotides read TGTGCCAGCAGTGAATTTGGTAGCGGGAGGCCCAACGAGCAGTACTTC.